These T cell receptor beta chains were read from a single sample in a study of T cells after yellow fever vaccination. TCRdb ran MiXCR on the 5' RACE reads and lists one entry per CDR3 protein. The sample has 150,000 to 200,000 distinct CDR3 sequences, over 7% seen once. Sequenced material: CD8+ T cells sorted from PBMCs, taken 45 days after the yellow fever booster vaccination. The source of these receptors is a man between 18 and 35 years old who received the YFV17D yellow fever vaccine. Both conserved end residues are part of each CDR3. Fields, in order: J gene, D gene, clone size, V gene, CDR3 DNA, CDR3 protein. The D gene is left open where the match is weak. Not all rows give a size; the values are once, few, many and, for expanded clones, a class.

j_gene: TRBJ2-7
d_gene: -
abundance: -
v_gene: TRBV5-5
CDR3nt: TGTGCCAGCAGCTTGCTAGCGAGGAGCTCCTACGAGCAGTACTTC
CDR3aa: CASSLLARSSYEQYF

j_gene: TRBJ1-4
d_gene: TRBD1
abundance: many
v_gene: TRBV29-1
CDR3nt: TGCAGCGTTGATTATCTCGGACAGGGTGAAAAACTGTTTTTT
CDR3aa: CSVDYLGQGEKLFF

j_gene: TRBJ2-5
d_gene: -
abundance: many
v_gene: TRBV4-1
CDR3nt: TGCGCCAGCAGCCTCGAGCCGGTAGAGACCCAGTACTTC
CDR3aa: CASSLEPVETQYF

j_gene: TRBJ1-2
d_gene: -
abundance: few
v_gene: TRBV3-1
CDR3nt: TGTGCCAGCAGCCAAGGGGCGGGTCGGTATGGCTACACCTTC
CDR3aa: CASSQGAGRYGYTF

j_gene: TRBJ1-5
d_gene: TRBD1
abundance: many
v_gene: TRBV2
CDR3nt: TGTGCCAGCAGTGTGGGACAGTATAGCAATCAGCCCCAGCATTTT
CDR3aa: CASSVGQYSNQPQHF

j_gene: TRBJ2-1
d_gene: TRBD2
abundance: few
v_gene: TRBV12-3/TRBV12-4
CDR3nt: TGTGCCAGCAGTTTGTGGGGGGGAGGTGAGCAGTTCTTC
CDR3aa: CASSLWGGGEQFF

j_gene: TRBJ2-5
d_gene: TRBD1
abundance: -
v_gene: TRBV6-2/TRBV6-3
CDR3nt: TGTGCCAGCAGTCGACAGGGGAACTGGGAGACCCAGTACTTC
CDR3aa: CASSRQGNWETQYF

j_gene: TRBJ1-2
d_gene: -
abundance: -
v_gene: TRBV28
CDR3nt: TGTGCCAGCAGTCTATCCCTCCGGGGGAGAAAGGGCTACACCTTC
CDR3aa: CASSLSLRGRKGYTF

j_gene: TRBJ2-2
d_gene: -
abundance: -
v_gene: TRBV19
CDR3nt: TGTGCCAGTACCCCCCTACTGAGCATGGACACCGGGGAGCTGTTTTTT
CDR3aa: CASTPLLSMDTGELFF

j_gene: TRBJ2-6
d_gene: -
abundance: many
v_gene: TRBV20-1
CDR3nt: TGCAGTGCAGAGACAGCCGACTCTGGGGCCAACGTCCTGACTTTC
CDR3aa: CSAETADSGANVLTF

j_gene: TRBJ1-1
d_gene: TRBD1
abundance: -
v_gene: TRBV12-3/TRBV12-4
CDR3nt: TGTGCCAGCAGTTTGGACAGGGTCTCCAGCGCTGAAGCTTTCTTT
CDR3aa: CASSLDRVSSAEAFF

j_gene: TRBJ1-1
d_gene: -
abundance: -
v_gene: TRBV5-1
CDR3nt: TGCGCCAGCAGCTTGGCCAGGGAGACTGAAGCTTTCTTT
CDR3aa: CASSLARETEAFF

j_gene: TRBJ1-2
d_gene: -
abundance: -
v_gene: TRBV7-9
CDR3nt: TGTGCCAGCATTGGACAGTCGCGTGGCTACACCTTC
CDR3aa: CASIGQSRGYTF

j_gene: TRBJ2-7
d_gene: -
abundance: many
v_gene: TRBV10-3
CDR3nt: TGTGCCATCAGTGAGTTAAATTTTGAGTGGGGAACCTACGAGCAGTACTTC
CDR3aa: CAISELNFEWGTYEQYF

j_gene: TRBJ2-2
d_gene: TRBD2
abundance: once
v_gene: TRBV29-1
CDR3nt: TGCAGCGTCCAAGCGGGGGGGCTTGGGGAGCTGTTTTTT
CDR3aa: CSVQAGGLGELFF

j_gene: TRBJ2-5
d_gene: TRBD2
abundance: -
v_gene: TRBV4-1
CDR3nt: TGCGCCAGCAGCCCCAGCTCTAGCGGGGGGCAAGAGACCCAGTACTTC
CDR3aa: CASSPSSSGGQETQYF

j_gene: TRBJ1-2
d_gene: -
abundance: few
v_gene: TRBV4-2
CDR3nt: TGTGCCAGCAGCCAAGAAGTAAGCGGGGCCCCTGGCTATGGCTACATCTTC
CDR3aa: CASSQEVSGAPGYGYIF

j_gene: TRBJ2-3
d_gene: -
abundance: few
v_gene: TRBV12-3/TRBV12-4
CDR3nt: TGTGCCAGCAGCCAGGGGCCAGATACGCAGTATTTT
CDR3aa: CASSQGPDTQYF

j_gene: TRBJ2-5
d_gene: TRBD1
abundance: many
v_gene: TRBV4-3
CDR3nt: TGCGCCAGCAGCTCCGGGACAGAAGAGACCCAGTACTTC
CDR3aa: CASSSGTEETQYF

j_gene: TRBJ2-1
d_gene: -
abundance: -
v_gene: TRBV4-1
CDR3nt: TGCGCCAGCAGCCCTCCAGCCAGTGATGAGCAGTTCTTC
CDR3aa: CASSPPASDEQFF

j_gene: TRBJ2-1
d_gene: -
abundance: few
v_gene: TRBV5-1
CDR3nt: TGCGCCAGCCTCTCGGGCAATGAGCAGTTCTTC
CDR3aa: CASLSGNEQFF

j_gene: TRBJ2-5
d_gene: -
abundance: -
v_gene: TRBV7-7
CDR3nt: TGTGCTAGCAGCTTAAGGTCGGCAGGCCTTCAAGAGACCCAGTACTTC
CDR3aa: CASSLRSAGLQETQYF

j_gene: TRBJ2-1
d_gene: -
abundance: -
v_gene: TRBV27
CDR3nt: TGTGCCAGCAGTTTACAGGGGAGCTACAATGAGCAGTTCTTC
CDR3aa: CASSLQGSYNEQFF

j_gene: TRBJ1-1
d_gene: -
abundance: many
v_gene: TRBV6-5
CDR3nt: TGTGCCAGCAGTTACTCGGAGGGATTCCGAACTGAAGCTTTCTTT
CDR3aa: CASSYSEGFRTEAFF

j_gene: TRBJ1-5
d_gene: -
abundance: many
v_gene: TRBV6-5
CDR3nt: TGTGCCAGCAGTTACGGGGGGTCTCAGCCCCAGCATTTT
CDR3aa: CASSYGGSQPQHF

j_gene: TRBJ1-1
d_gene: -
abundance: many
v_gene: TRBV7-8
CDR3nt: TGTGCCAGCAGCTTAGGTCAGAGAACCACTGAAGCTTTCTTT
CDR3aa: CASSLGQRTTEAFF

j_gene: TRBJ2-1
d_gene: -
abundance: -
v_gene: TRBV10-2
CDR3nt: TGCGCCAGCAGTGACCGGACACCCATGGGAGCTAATGAGCAGTTCTTC
CDR3aa: CASSDRTPMGANEQFF

j_gene: TRBJ2-2
d_gene: TRBD2
abundance: -
v_gene: TRBV6-2/TRBV6-3
CDR3nt: TGTGCCAGCATCTCGGCTAGCGGGGGGGCCGGGGAGCTGTTTTTT
CDR3aa: CASISASGGAGELFF

j_gene: TRBJ2-3
d_gene: -
abundance: -
v_gene: TRBV28
CDR3nt: TGTGCCAGCACCGACCTCGGATCTGACACAGATACGCAGTATTTT
CDR3aa: CASTDLGSDTDTQYF

j_gene: TRBJ2-2
d_gene: TRBD1
abundance: -
v_gene: TRBV29-1
CDR3nt: TGCAGCGCCCTTCTACCGGGACAGTCAGACGAGGGGGAGCTGTTTTTT
CDR3aa: CSALLPGQSDEGELFF

j_gene: TRBJ2-6
d_gene: -
abundance: few
v_gene: TRBV7-3
CDR3nt: TGTGCCAGCAGCTTCAGTCTCTCTGGGGCCAACGTCCTGACTTTC
CDR3aa: CASSFSLSGANVLTF

j_gene: TRBJ1-6
d_gene: -
abundance: many
v_gene: TRBV6-5
CDR3nt: TGTGCCAGCAGTTACCGGCGGGCGTTAATTAGCTCCTATAATTCACCCCTCCACTTT
CDR3aa: CASSYRRALISSYNSPLHF

j_gene: TRBJ2-1
d_gene: TRBD1
abundance: -
v_gene: TRBV5-8
CDR3nt: TGTGCCAGCAGCTTTGGGACAGGGAACAATGAGCAGTTCTTC
CDR3aa: CASSFGTGNNEQFF

j_gene: TRBJ2-1
d_gene: -
abundance: few
v_gene: TRBV2
CDR3nt: TGTGCCAGCAGTTCCTGGACAGTTTACAATGAGCAGTTCTTC
CDR3aa: CASSSWTVYNEQFF

j_gene: TRBJ2-4
d_gene: -
abundance: many
v_gene: TRBV7-8
CDR3nt: TGTGCCAGCAGCTTATTAGGAGGCAGAGTAGCCAAAAACATTCAGTACTTC
CDR3aa: CASSLLGGRVAKNIQYF

j_gene: TRBJ1-2
d_gene: -
abundance: -
v_gene: TRBV20-1
CDR3nt: TGCAGTGTGCGTGGCTCCATTAACTATGGCTACACCTTC
CDR3aa: CSVRGSINYGYTF

j_gene: TRBJ1-5
d_gene: -
abundance: many
v_gene: TRBV4-2
CDR3nt: TGTGCCAGCAGCCAAGAGCAGGGAGACCAGCCCCAGCATTTT
CDR3aa: CASSQEQGDQPQHF

j_gene: TRBJ2-3
d_gene: -
abundance: many
v_gene: TRBV12-3/TRBV12-4
CDR3nt: TGTGCCAGCAGTTTGATCGGGACTTTAAAAGATACGCAGTATTTT
CDR3aa: CASSLIGTLKDTQYF

j_gene: TRBJ1-1
d_gene: -
abundance: -
v_gene: TRBV7-9
CDR3nt: TGTGCCAGCAGCTTAGCGGTCGGGACTGACACTGAAGCTTTCTTT
CDR3aa: CASSLAVGTDTEAFF

j_gene: TRBJ1-6
d_gene: -
abundance: -
v_gene: TRBV11-2
CDR3nt: TGTGCCAGCAGCTTAATTCCGGGCTTGGATTCACCCCTCCACTTT
CDR3aa: CASSLIPGLDSPLHF

j_gene: TRBJ2-7
d_gene: TRBD1
abundance: few
v_gene: TRBV20-1
CDR3nt: TGCAGTGCTAGGGGATTAAGAACAGGGGTGCATTACGAGCAGTACTTC
CDR3aa: CSARGLRTGVHYEQYF

j_gene: TRBJ2-1
d_gene: -
abundance: -
v_gene: TRBV7-8
CDR3nt: TGTGCCAGCAGCTTTGTTATTGCTGTTAATGAGCAGTTCTTC
CDR3aa: CASSFVIAVNEQFF

j_gene: TRBJ2-7
d_gene: -
abundance: few
v_gene: TRBV2
CDR3nt: TGTGCCAGCAGTGTTTCGTCAGCATCTAGGAACGAGCAGTACTTC
CDR3aa: CASSVSSASRNEQYF

j_gene: TRBJ1-1
d_gene: -
abundance: few
v_gene: TRBV4-2
CDR3nt: TGTGCCAGCAGCCAAGGAGAGGTTAACACTGAAGCTTTCTTT
CDR3aa: CASSQGEVNTEAFF

j_gene: TRBJ2-5
d_gene: TRBD2
abundance: few
v_gene: TRBV11-2
CDR3nt: TGTGCCAGCAGCTTAGGGGGAGGGGAGGAGACCCAGTACTTC
CDR3aa: CASSLGGGEETQYF

j_gene: TRBJ2-7
d_gene: -
abundance: -
v_gene: TRBV12-3/TRBV12-4
CDR3nt: TGTGCCAGCAGTTTCCGCCCGGGGAGAACCTACGAGCAGTACTTC
CDR3aa: CASSFRPGRTYEQYF

j_gene: TRBJ1-5
d_gene: -
abundance: few
v_gene: TRBV4-1
CDR3nt: TGCGCCAGCAGCCAAGAATCAGAACTCAGCGATGCCCAGCATTTT
CDR3aa: CASSQESELSDAQHF

j_gene: TRBJ1-2
d_gene: TRBD1
abundance: -
v_gene: TRBV6-5
CDR3nt: TGTGCCAGCAGTTACTCGAGTCTTATCGGGACAGCACGCTATGGCTACACCTTC
CDR3aa: CASSYSSLIGTARYGYTF

j_gene: TRBJ2-5
d_gene: -
abundance: -
v_gene: TRBV5-4
CDR3nt: TGTGCCAGCCGTAAAACGGGACAACTACAAGAGACCCAGTACTTC
CDR3aa: CASRKTGQLQETQYF